This is a list of T cell receptor beta chains from one sample in a study of control samples from healthy donors and cancer patients. Using immunoSEQ multiplex PCR, the repertoire was profiled, and TCRdb retains in-frame clones only, with some absent. Here the sample spans approximately 90,000 clones, approximately 89% being singletons. Sequences were obtained from blood. The source is a man in his thirties or forties in good health. CDR3s include the opening cysteine and the closing phenylalanine or tryptophan. D genes are given only for firm matches. The listing skips clone size in some rows; elsewhere it reads once, few, many or a size class.

v_call	clone_size	d_call	j_call	cdr3_nt	cdr3_aa
TRBV9	.	TRBD1	TRBJ2-3	TGTGCCAGCAGCGTAGAGGGACAGGGGGTAACAGATACGCAGTATTTT	CASSVEGQGVTDTQYF
TRBV5-4	.	.	TRBJ1-1	TGTGCCAGCAGCTTGGAACCAGGGTTGAACACTGAAGCTTTCTTT	CASSLEPGLNTEAFF
TRBV2	.	.	TRBJ1-4	TGTGCCAGCAAGATGAACAGGGACCATGAAAAACTGTTTTTT	CASKMNRDHEKLFF
TRBV7-9	.	.	TRBJ1-1	TGTGCCAGCAGCTTTCAACAGAACACTGAAGCTTTCTTT	CASSFQQNTEAFF
TRBV18	.	.	TRBJ1-2	TGTGCCAGCTCACCACGAGAAACTGGCTACACCTTC	CASSPRETGYTF
TRBV30	once	.	TRBJ1-2	TGTGCCTGGAGTGTAACAGGGTTTGGCTACACCTTC	CAWSVTGFGYTF
TRBV7-3	.	.	TRBJ2-3	TGTGCCAGCAGCCCTACTTTGGGGACAGATACGCAGTATTTT	CASSPTLGTDTQYF
TRBV19	few	.	TRBJ1-5	TGTGCCAGTAGTATAGTCGACAGTAGCAATCAGCCCCAGCATTTT	CASSIVDSSNQPQHF
TRBV10-3	.	.	TRBJ1-1	TGTGCCACCTCGGACGGCTGGAACACTGAAGCTTTCTTT	CATSDGWNTEAFF
TRBV11-1	.	TRBD1	TRBJ2-3	TGTGCCAGCAGCTTTCAGGGGGCAGATACGCAGTATTTT	CASSFQGADTQYF
TRBV5-1	.	.	TRBJ1-1	TGCGCCAGCAGCTTGGTGGGAGGGGGCACTGAAGCTTTCTTT	CASSLVGGGTEAFF
TRBV5-1	.	.	TRBJ1-1	TGCGCCAGCAGCTACCAGGGGAACACTGAAGCTTTCTTT	CASSYQGNTEAFF
TRBV5-5	.	TRBD1	TRBJ2-6	TGTGCCAGCAGCTGGGACAGGGGCTCCTCTGGGGCCAACGTCCTGACTTTC	CASSWDRGSSGANVLTF
TRBV7-9	.	TRBD1	TRBJ2-4	TGTGCCAGCAGCCCCCGGGACAGACTACCCAAAAACATTCAGTACTTC	CASSPRDRLPKNIQYF
TRBV3-1/TRBV3-2	.	TRBD2	TRBJ2-3	TGTGCCAGCAGCCAAGATTACCTAGCGGATAGCACAGATACGCAGTATTTT	CASSQDYLADSTDTQYF
TRBV5-1	few	TRBD2	TRBJ2-1	TGCGCCAGCAGCTTGTTAACTAGCGGGGGAGGCGAGCAGTTCTTC	CASSLLTSGGGEQFF
TRBV6-5	.	.	TRBJ2-5	TGTGCCAGCAGTCCCGGGACCCCAGAGACCCAGTACTTC	CASSPGTPETQYF
TRBV10-2	once	.	TRBJ2-5	TGCGCCAGCAGTGATCCCCAATGGGGGACCCAGTACTTC	CASSDPQWGTQYF
TRBV5-1	.	.	TRBJ1-1	TGCGCCAGCAGACACTCCGGGTCCCAGGAAGGCACTGAAGCTTTCTTT	CASRHSGSQEGTEAFF
TRBV3-1/TRBV3-2	.	.	TRBJ2-2	TGTGCCAGCAGTCACCTTCTCAAAGTCCCCGGGGAGCTGTTTTTT	CASSHLLKVPGELFF
TRBV18	.	TRBD1	TRBJ1-1	TGTGCCAGCTCACTGGGACAGGGGGCTTTGGGCACTGAAGCTTTCTTT	CASSLGQGALGTEAFF
TRBV18	.	.	TRBJ1-1	TGTGCCAGCTCACCACCAGGGTCGGGTAACACTGAAGCTTTCTTT	CASSPPGSGNTEAFF
TRBV10-3	.	TRBD1	TRBJ1-6	TGTGCCATCAGTCAACCGGGACAGGGGGCTAACAATTCACCCCTCCACTTT	CAISQPGQGANNSPLHF
TRBV28	.	.	TRBJ2-1	TGTGCCAGCAGTTTCGGGCAGGGGCACAATGAGCAGTTCTTC	CASSFGQGHNEQFF
TRBV9	few	.	TRBJ2-3	TGTGCCAGCAGCGTAGGGGGCGCAGATACGCAGTATTTT	CASSVGGADTQYF
TRBV12-3/TRBV12-4	.	TRBD1	TRBJ2-5	TGTGCCAGCAGCATCAGGGGGCAGGAGACCCAGTACTTC	CASSIRGQETQYF
TRBV10-3	.	.	TRBJ2-7	TGTGCCATCAGTGAGCTCGGCAGGGTCTACGAGCAGTACTTC	CAISELGRVYEQYF
TRBV25-1	.	TRBD1	TRBJ2-5	TGTGCCAGCAGTGAGGTGGGACAGGACCCCCAAGAGACCCAGTACTTC	CASSEVGQDPQETQYF
TRBV7-2	.	.	TRBJ2-1	TGTGCCAGCAGCCTCTCGGCAGGGGAGGGGTGGAATGAGCAGTTCTTC	CASSLSAGEGWNEQFF
TRBV5-1	.	.	TRBJ2-2	TGCGCCAGCAGCGAAACTAGGGCGAACACCGGGGAGCTGTTTTTT	CASSETRANTGELFF
TRBV7-8	.	TRBD2	TRBJ2-3	TGTGCCAGCAGCCCACGGACTAGCGGGGTCACAGATACGCAGTATTTT	CASSPRTSGVTDTQYF
TRBV4-2	.	TRBD1	TRBJ2-1	TGTGCCAGCAGCGCGGGACAGGGCCCGTACAATGAGCAGTTCTTC	CASSAGQGPYNEQFF
TRBV5-6	.	.	TRBJ2-2	TGTGCCAGCAGCGACGGACTCGACACCGGGGAGCTGTTTTTT	CASSDGLDTGELFF
TRBV27	.	TRBD1	TRBJ1-1	TGTGCCAGCAGGGACAGGGGAAACACTGAAGCTTTCTTT	CASRDRGNTEAFF
TRBV27	.	.	TRBJ2-5	TGTGCCAGCAGTTTTCCCAAACCCCGCGGGGAAGAGACCCAGTACTTC	CASSFPKPRGEETQYF
TRBV7-9	few	.	TRBJ1-1	TGTGCCAGCAGCTCCGAGGAAAGGAAGGCTTTCTTT	CASSSEERKAFF
TRBV7-9	.	.	TRBJ2-1	TGTGCCAGCTCAGAGGGCAGGCGATCCTACAATGAGCAGTTCTTC	CASSEGRRSYNEQFF
TRBV28	.	TRBD2	TRBJ2-7	TGTGCCAGCAGTTTAGTGTCTGGCAGGCGGGGGGGCCCGTACGAGCAGTACTTC	CASSLVSGRRGGPYEQYF
TRBV10-1	.	.	TRBJ2-1	TGCGCCAGCAGTGAGACCCCACCACGACGGGGATCACCCCTACATGAGCAGTTCTTC	CASSETPPRRGSPLHEQFF
TRBV4-1	.	.	TRBJ1-2	TGCGCCAGCAGCCAACCGGGACCGCCAAACTATGGCTACACCTTC	CASSQPGPPNYGYTF
TRBV14	.	TRBD1	TRBJ2-3	TGTGCCAGCAGCTCACAGGGGGCAAGCACAGATACGCAGTATTTT	CASSSQGASTDTQYF
TRBV30	.	.	TRBJ2-2	TGTGCCTGGAGTCTTGAATCCACCGGGGAGCTGTTTTTT	CAWSLESTGELFF
TRBV9	.	.	TRBJ2-1	TGTGCCAGCAGCGTAGGCCCGGGAGATGAGCAGTTCTTC	CASSVGPGDEQFF
TRBV9	.	TRBD2	TRBJ2-2	TGTGCCAGCAGCCCATTAGCGGGGGAACTCACCGGGGAGCTGTTTTTT	CASSPLAGELTGELFF
TRBV5-6	.	.	TRBJ1-1	TGTGCCAGCAGTTACCCTCGGGCCACTGAAGCTTTCTTT	CASSYPRATEAFF
TRBV24-1	.	TRBD2	TRBJ2-1	TGTGCCACCAGTGACCTGTATAGTAGCGGGGGGTTCAATGAGCAGTTCTTC	CATSDLYSSGGFNEQFF
TRBV27	.	.	TRBJ1-3	TGTGCCAGCAGTTTAAAAGGTGACTCTGGAAACACCATATATTTT	CASSLKGDSGNTIYF
TRBV25-1	.	TRBD2	TRBJ2-3	TGTGCCAGCAGTGAATGGGATAGCGGGTCAACAGATACGCAGTATTTT	CASSEWDSGSTDTQYF
TRBV6-2/TRBV6-3	.	.	TRBJ1-6	TGTGCCAGCAGTCGACAGGTTTCGTATAATTCACCCCTCCACTTT	CASSRQVSYNSPLHF
TRBV4-1	.	.	TRBJ2-3	TGCGCCAGCAGTCCTAACACAGATACGCAGTATTTT	CASSPNTDTQYF
TRBV5-5	.	.	TRBJ1-4	TGTGCCAGCAGCGGGAACCCTTCAACTAATGAAAAACTGTTTTTT	CASSGNPSTNEKLFF
TRBV25-1	.	.	TRBJ1-5	TGTGCCAGCCCGAAGGAGGCCGATAGCAATCAGCCCCAGCATTTT	CASPKEADSNQPQHF
TRBV9	.	.	TRBJ2-1	TGTGCCAGCAGCCCACGGGGGAGCTCCTACAATGAGCAGTTCTTC	CASSPRGSSYNEQFF
TRBV10-3	.	.	TRBJ1-1	TGTGCCATCAGTGAGACGCAGGGAGCTGAAGCTTTCTTT	CAISETQGAEAFF
TRBV5-1	.	.	TRBJ2-5	TGCGCCAGCAGCTTGAATGGGGTGGGGACGGGAGAGACCCAGTACTTC	CASSLNGVGTGETQYF
TRBV18	.	.	TRBJ1-2	TGTGCCAGCTCACCGGGTTTGGACAGTAACTATGGCTACACCTTC	CASSPGLDSNYGYTF
TRBV19	.	.	TRBJ1-5	TGTGCCAGTAGTAAGGACCGGGGGAATCAGCCCCAGCATTTT	CASSKDRGNQPQHF
TRBV6-6	.	TRBD1	TRBJ1-2	TGTGCCACCTACGGAGGACAGGGGTATGGCTACACCTTC	CATYGGQGYGYTF
TRBV5-1	.	TRBD1	TRBJ1-3	TGCGCCAGCAGCCTGCCAGGGGGACCTTATGGAAACACCATATATTTT	CASSLPGGPYGNTIYF
TRBV30	medium-sized	.	TRBJ1-1	TGTGCCTGGAGTGTTAGACAGGTCTTCACTGAAGCTTTCTTT	CAWSVRQVFTEAFF